This passage covers 26 T cell receptor beta chains from one sample sequenced in a study of T cell clones after liver transplantation. TCRdb's copy holds only in-frame clones and misses some; the assay was immunoSEQ multiplex PCR. The repertoire includes under 85,000 clones, 80% of them detected once, and about 0.79% sits in the top ten. The sequencing here drew on CD4+ T cells from blood, taken 12 months after liver transplant. These receptors were collected from a human patient who received a liver transplant. Some T cells may be transferred from the graft donor.

The chain has TRBV5-4 and TRBJ1-5; D is possibly TRBD1 (6 bases). CDR1 is SGHNT and CDR2 is YYREEE in the germline V gene (reference sequence). The CDR3 length is 13 residues. Trimming shortened V by 4 bases and J by 4 bases, and 9 bases separated the two germline ends. CDR3 in DNA: TGTGCCAGCAGCACGGACAGTAATCAGCCCCAGCATTTT. It is translated as CASSTDSNQPQHF.

Here the CDR3 reads CASSALDENTEAFF. The CDR3 bases are TGTGCCAGCTCAGCACTGGACGAGAACACTGAAGCTTTCTTT. This chain links TRBV18 with TRBJ1-1; D call uncertain. Germline CDR1 and CDR2: KGHSH and LQKENI. This CDR3 region has 14 residues. V lost 5 bases, J lost 1 base, and 11 bases lay in between.

This clone showed up just a few times. The chain combines TRBV2 with TRBJ1-5; 7 nucleotides match TRBD1. The CDR3 covers 13 residues. V gave up 6 bases and J gave up 3 bases; unmatched junction bases: 2. Germline V gene sequence: CDR1 SNHLY, CDR2 FYNNEI. CDR3 in DNA: TGTGCCAGCAGGGGACAGTACAATCAGCCCCAGCATTTT. Amino acid sequence: CASRGQYNQPQHF.

This clone was observed a few times. The gene calls are TRBV18 and TRBJ1-5; D ambiguous. The CDR3 is 15 amino acids. CDR1 KGHSH and CDR2 LQKENI come from the germline V gene. Trimming cost V 1 base and J 11 bases, with 18 bases left between them. The CDR3 is CASSPRGEAMWSQHF. CDR3 in DNA: TGTGCCAGCTCACCACGGGGTGAAGCTATGTGGTCCCAGCATTTT.

V and J are TRBV6-5 and TRBJ1-3; perhaps TRBD1 as D (6 bases). The germline V gene encodes CDR1 MNHEY and CDR2 SVGAGI. This CDR3 is built from 14 residues. The V and J ends lost 8 bases and 0 bases respectively, with 11 bases between them. CDR3 sequence (DNA): TGTGCCAGCTCCCCGGACAGCTCTGGAAACACCATATATTTT. Its translation: CASSPDSSGNTIYF.

This clone was detected only once. The J gene is TRBJ1-5, the V gene TRBV29-1; D gene unclear. V was trimmed by 7 bases and J by 4 bases, leaving 14 bases between them. From germline, CDR1 is SQVTM and CDR2 ANQGSEA. This CDR3 is 13 amino acids long. The CDR3 coding sequence is TGCAGCGCCGCTATTACGACAAATCAGCCCCAGCATTTT. Translating gives CSAAITTNQPQHF.

This chain connects TRBV27 to TRBJ1-2, with 9 bases aligning to TRBD1. Germline V gives CDR1 MNHEY, CDR2 SMNVEV (reference sequence). The CDR3 spans 15 residues. The V and J ends lost 5 bases and 2 bases, in that order; junction bases with no gene match: 6. In DNA, the CDR3 is TGTGCCAGCAGTCATGGACAGGGGAGGAACTATGGCTACACCTTC. It translates to CASSHGQGRNYGYTF.

This clone appeared a single time. In nucleotides, the CDR3 is TGTGCCAGCAGCTTGGCCGGAGGGCCCGGCAAAGATACGCAGTATTTT. It specifies CASSLAGGPGKDTQYF. The rearrangement joins TRBV5-6 to TRBJ2-3, with TRBD2 as a possible D gene (6 bases). V lost 0 bases and J lost 5, with 16 bases in between. The CDR3 is 16 residues long. Germline-derived CDR1 and CDR2 are SGHDT and YYEEEE.

The J gene is TRBJ1-1, the V gene TRBV5-1; no firm D call. CDR3 length: 14 residues. V was clipped by 0 bases and J by 2 bases, with 8 bases between them. Looked up from germline, CDR1 is SGHRS and CDR2 is YFSETQ. This CDR3 is CASSLGLLNTEAFF. The CDR3 coding sequence is TGCGCCAGCAGCTTGGGTCTGCTAAACACTGAAGCTTTCTTT.

The chain is built from TRBV5-1 and TRBJ2-3; maybe TRBD2 (6 bases). Germline CDR1 and CDR2: SGHRS and YFSETQ. The CDR3 extends over 14 amino acids. V was shortened by 4 bases and J by 0 bases, with 9 bases between the two germline ends. CDR3 DNA: TGCGCCAGCAGCGGCGGGACTAGCACAGATACGCAGTATTTT. Translated: CASSGGTSTDTQYF.

V is TRBV18 and J is TRBJ2-1; D assignment may be TRBD1 or TRBD2 (5 bases each). CDR3 length: 16 residues. Between the trimmed V and J ends, which lost 2 bases and 2 bases, there was a span of 13 bases. Germline values: CDR1 KGHSH, CDR2 LQKENI. CDR3 nucleotides: TGTGCCAGCTCACCATGGGACGCCCACACCTACAATGAGCAGTTCTTC. It is translated as CASSPWDAHTYNEQFF.

This chain connects TRBV4-3 to TRBJ2-5; tentatively, D is TRBD2 (6 bases). CDR3 length: 15 amino acids. Between the trimmed V and J ends, which lost 0 bases and 0 bases, there was a span of 8 bases. The germline V gene has CDR1 LGHNA and CDR2 YSLEER. CDR3 coding DNA: TGCGCCAGCAGCCAAGAGGAGGGCTACCAAGAGACCCAGTACTTC. This codes for CASSQEEGYQETQYF.

The J gene is TRBJ2-6, the V gene TRBV5-6; D could derive from TRBD1 or TRBD2 (5 bases each). Germline loops: CDR1 SGHDT, CDR2 YYEEEE. The CDR3 extends over 15 amino acids. V dropped 4 bases and J dropped 1 base, with 9 bases sitting between them. CDR3 amino acids: CASSGGRSGANVLTF. As DNA, the CDR3 is TGTGCCAGCAGCGGGGGACGATCTGGGGCCAACGTCCTGACTTTC.

This clone was picked up a small number of times. The chain carries TRBV5-4 and TRBJ1-3, with 7 bases identical to TRBD1. V was pared by 1 base and J by 4 bases, with 5 bases of the junction left unmatched. There are 15 residues in the CDR3. CDR1 and CDR2 (germline): SGHNT, YYREEE (reference sequence). CDR3 bases: TGTGCCAGCAGCTTGCCTGGGACAGCGGGAAACACCATATATTTT. Translation gives CASSLPGTAGNTIYF.

V gene TRBV7-2 combines with J gene TRBJ2-7, with TRBD2 matching over 8 bases. Looked up from germline, CDR1 is SGHTA and CDR2 is FQGNSA. This CDR3 comprises 14 residues. V dropped 3 bases and J dropped 3; count of bases not matched to a gene: 4. CDR3 DNA sequence: TGTGCCAGCAGCTTGGGGACTAGGAACTACGAGCAGTACTTC. Protein product: CASSLGTRNYEQYF.

V usage is TRBV28 and J usage is TRBJ1-1; D is ambiguous. The germline V and J ends were trimmed by 4 bases and 2 bases, with 14 bases remaining between them. CDR1 and CDR2 from the germline V gene are MDHEN and SYDVKM. CDR3 length: 15 residues. CDR3 protein: CASSWGGFGNTEAFF. The CDR3 nucleotides are TGTGCCAGCAGTTGGGGAGGGTTCGGAAACACTGAAGCTTTCTTT.

This sequence joins TRBV10-1 and TRBJ1-1; 8 positions agree with TRBD1. J was trimmed by 1 base and V by 9 bases; bases with no gene match: 1. This CDR3 has 12 residues. Germline V gene lookup returns CDR1 WNHNN and CDR2 SYGVQD (reference sequence). The CDR3 protein is CASGTGNTEAFF. The CDR3 nucleotides are TGCGCCAGTGGGACAGGGAACACTGAAGCTTTCTTT.

The chain employs TRBV6-1 and TRBJ1-2, with unresolved D. Germline assignment: CDR1 MNHNS and CDR2 SASEGT. V lost 1 base and J lost 4, with 10 bases in between. CDR3 length equals 14 residues. The CDR3 region has the DNA TGTGCCAGCAGTGAAGTAAGAGGAGGCTATGGCTACACCTTC. Its protein product is CASSEVRGGYGYTF.

This clone was detected only once. The chain has TRBV7-2 and TRBJ1-2; D is undetermined. Trimming removed 0 bases at V and 4 bases at J, with 9 bases between. The length of the CDR3 is 14 residues. Germline-derived CDR1 and CDR2 are SGHTA and FQGNSA. The CDR3 DNA is TGTGCCAGCAGCTTAGCCCCCCTGGGCTATGGCTACACCTTC. Residues: CASSLAPLGYGYTF. The full variable domain, completed using reference TRBV7-2 and TRBJ1-2, is GAGVSQSPSNKVTEKGKDVELRCDPISGHTALYWYRQSLGQGLEFLIYFQGNSAPDKSGLPSDRFSAERTGGSVSTLTIQRTQQEDSAVYLCASSLAPLGYGYTFGSGTRLTVV.

This chain uses TRBV7-8 with TRBJ2-3; D may be TRBD1 or TRBD2 (5 bases each). Germline-derived CDR1 and CDR2 are SGHVS and FQNEAQ. With 1 base removed from V and 8 bases from J, the gap between germline ends came to 10 bases. The CDR3 length is 13 residues. The chain's CDR3 is CASSLGDPSTQYF. The DNA of the CDR3 is TGTGCCAGCAGCTTAGGGGACCCCTCTACGCAGTATTTT.

CDR3 bases: TGCGCCAGCAGTCAAACCGCATACCAGGGGGAAATCTCCTACGAGCAGTACTTC. It translates to CASSQTAYQGEISYEQYF. The chain combines TRBV23-1 with TRBJ2-7; 7 nucleotides agree with TRBD1. TRBV23-1 is placed among ORFs of uncertain function. The CDR3 sequence is 18 residues long. Trimming removed 2 bases from V and 0 bases from J; junction bases left unmatched: 13.

This clone has just one count. The rearrangement uses TRBV9 and TRBJ2-1, with 11 bases fitting TRBD2. Germline values: CDR1 SGDLS, CDR2 YYNGEE. The J segment lost 6 bases and the V segment lost 1 base, leaving 6 bases of the junction unmatched. This CDR3 has 16 residues. The chain's CDR3 is CASSVTSGSWSNEQFF. The CDR3 nucleotides read TGTGCCAGCAGCGTAACTAGCGGGAGTTGGAGCAATGAGCAGTTCTTC.

The genes are TRBV11-2 and TRBJ2-1; 7 nucleotides line up with TRBD2. The length of the CDR3 is 15 residues. V lost 3 bases and J lost 1; bases outside the gene matches: 3. CDR1 and CDR2 from the germline V gene are SGHAT and FQNNGV. This CDR3 reads CASSLGGRSYNEQFF. The CDR3 region has the DNA TGTGCCAGCAGCTTGGGCGGGAGATCCTACAATGAGCAGTTCTTC.

CDR3 amino acids: CASSPSREGDEQFF. For the CDR3, the DNA is TGTGCCAGCAGCCCCAGCCGGGAGGGGGATGAGCAGTTCTTC. The V call is TRBV11-2, the J call TRBJ2-1; 8 bases agree with TRBD2. With 5 bases clipped from V and 8 bases from J, the junction kept 8 bases outside the gene matches. Germline CDR1 reads SGHAT; CDR2 reads FQNNGV. The CDR3 is 14 residues long.

V gene TRBV28 combines with J gene TRBJ1-5, with a weak D call TRBD1 (6 bases). V was trimmed by 6 bases and J by 4 bases, leaving 13 bases between them. Per the germline V gene, CDR1 is MDHEN and CDR2 is SYDVKM. The CDR3 runs 14 residues. The CDR3 DNA reads TGTGCCAGCAGGTACGGACAGTTTAATCAGCCCCAGCATTTT. Protein product: CASRYGQFNQPQHF.

The chain couples TRBV7-8 to TRBJ1-2; the D gene is possibly TRBD1 (6 bases). Trimming pared 3 bases from V and 8 bases from J, leaving 13 bases between. Germline V lookup: CDR1 SGHVS, CDR2 FQNEAQ. The CDR3 has 13 residues. The CDR3 loop reads CASSFSGAEGYTF. CDR3 coding DNA: TGTGCCAGCAGCTTTTCAGGGGCGGAAGGCTACACCTTC.